This entry describes one T cell receptor beta chain. Trimming left V 1 base short and J 12 bases short, with 19 bases between. The CDR3 length is 15 residues. CDR1 is LNHDA, CDR2 SQIVND, per germline (reference sequence). This entry belongs to a study of blood T cell repertoires in COVID-19. Some clones are missing from TCRdb's copy, which holds only in-frame ones; the method was immunoSEQ multiplex PCR. The data show 150,000 to 200,000 clones, about nine tenths seen once. This chain connects TRBV19 to TRBJ2-1; no clear D. The receptor's source is a man aged 45-65 years with acute or convalescent COVID-19. Sequencing was done on a sample of peripheral blood. CDR3 loop: CASSIGGDATKRQFF. CDR3 bases: TGTGCCAGTAGTATAGGAGGTGACGCCACTAAAAGGCAGTTCTTC.